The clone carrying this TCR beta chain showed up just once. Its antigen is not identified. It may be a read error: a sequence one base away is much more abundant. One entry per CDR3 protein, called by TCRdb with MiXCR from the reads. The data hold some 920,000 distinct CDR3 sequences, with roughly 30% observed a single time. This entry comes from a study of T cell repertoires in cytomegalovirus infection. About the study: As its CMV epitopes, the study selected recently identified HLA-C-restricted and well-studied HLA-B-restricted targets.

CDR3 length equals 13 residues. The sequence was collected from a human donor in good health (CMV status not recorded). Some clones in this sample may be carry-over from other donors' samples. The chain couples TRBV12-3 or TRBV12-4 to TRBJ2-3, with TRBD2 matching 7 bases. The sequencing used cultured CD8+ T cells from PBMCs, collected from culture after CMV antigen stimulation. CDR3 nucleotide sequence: TGTGCCAGCACCCAGACTAGCATAGATACGCAGTATTTT. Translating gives CASTQTSIDTQYF.